The 30 T cell receptor beta chains reported below all come from one sample, sequenced in a study of regulatory T cells in long-lasting Graves disease (dated by TCRdb to the early 2020s). The receptor library was made with multiplex PCR. Sequenced on an Illumina HiSeq 4000. TCR beta libraries were built with iRepertoire HTBI primers and Arm-PCR amplification of CDR3 regions. Using fastp at Q25 and MiXCR, TCRdb reprocessed the public reads and kept productive beta chains. Each record represents a unique CDR3 protein, reported with the most common genes and DNA among its rows. A total of around 500,000 distinct CDR3 sequences appear in this sample, around 12% of them only once. The biggest ten clones account for almost 9% of the sample. Taken with the paper, the label for time point translates to: newly diagnosed GD, antithyroid drugs for less than 3 months. For both TCR sequencing and RNA sequencing, RNA was extracted from PBMCs using TRIzol.

The same data also contributed to another study, on T cells in Graves' hyperthyroidism and ophthalmopathy.

The sequences come from peripheral blood mononuclear cells (PBMCs), collected at new diagnosis, from a patient treated with antithyroid drugs. The receptors come from a woman aged 25 to 39 with Graves disease. Donor details come from another sample of the same person, matched by shared clones.

This clonotype was recorded at least ten times. V is TRBV9 and J is TRBJ1-2, with D possibly being TRBD1 (5 bases). Germline CDR1 is SGDLS and CDR2 is YYNGEE. Between the trimmed V and J ends, which lost 2 bases and 3 bases, there was a span of 11 bases. The CDR3 runs 14 residues. The CDR3 is CASSVADTYYGYTF. Written as DNA, the CDR3 is TGTGCCAGCAGCGTGGCGGACACCTACTATGGCTACACCTTC.

In its sample, this clonotype was seen many times. This chain links TRBV19 with TRBJ1-2; no clear D. The CDR3 is made up of 13 amino acids. Trimming pared 7 bases from V and 4 bases from J, leaving 13 bases between. Germline values: CDR1 LNHDA, CDR2 SQIVND (reference sequence). CDR3 region: CASKDQPLYGYTF. DNA of the CDR3: TGTGCCAGTAAAGATCAGCCACTCTATGGCTACACCTTC.

This clonotype was observed at least ten times. This rearrangement joins TRBV15 to TRBJ2-1; D possibly uses TRBD1 or TRBD2 (5 bases each). The V end was cut by 1 base, the J end by 10 bases, with 20 bases between. The CDR3 is 16 amino acids. The germline gives CDR1 LNHNV, CDR2 YYDKDF (reference sequence). The CDR3 nucleotides are TGTGCCACCAGCAGAGGGGACCCAGGTCTAGCTCGGGAGCAGTTCTTC. Protein: CATSRGDPGLAREQFF.

Many counts were recorded for this clonotype. The chain uses TRBV29-1 and TRBJ1-2; D not certain. CDR3 length: 12 amino acids. Per the germline V gene, CDR1 is SQVTM and CDR2 is ANQGSEA. V lost 4 bases and J lost 1, with 7 bases in between. The CDR3 DNA reads as TGCAGCGTTGTACATTATAACTATGGCTACACCTTC. Protein sequence: CSVVHYNYGYTF.

The DNA of the CDR3 is TGCGCCAGCAGCCGCCACAGGGGGCCGAACAATGAGCAGTTCTTC. Its protein product is CASSRHRGPNNEQFF. This chain joins TRBV5-1 and TRBJ2-1, with 9 positions matching TRBD1. This CDR3 region has 15 residues. Germline CDR1 SGHRS, CDR2 YFSETQ. V lost 4 bases, J lost 5 bases, and 7 bases stayed unmatched.

The rearrangement links TRBV20-1 to TRBJ2-1; 9 positions match TRBD2. Unmatched junction bases numbered 13, after V lost 3 bases and J lost 1 base. The CDR3 runs 18 residues. Germline CDR1 and CDR2: DFQATT and SNEGSKA (reference sequence). The CDR3 here is CSASVRLAERGSYNEQFF. For the CDR3, the DNA is TGCAGTGCTAGTGTTCGACTAGCGGAGAGGGGGTCCTACAATGAGCAGTTCTTC.

This clonotype was observed a few times. The genes are TRBV6-1 and TRBJ2-1; 7 nucleotides match TRBD2. Germline values: CDR1 MNHNS, CDR2 SASEGT. V was pared by 3 bases and J by 9 bases, with 8 bases of the junction left unmatched. The CDR3 runs to 14 residues. CDR3 in amino acids: CASSEWEGPFEQFF. DNA for the CDR3: TGTGCCAGCAGTGAGTGGGAGGGCCCGTTTGAGCAGTTCTTC.

This clonotype has only a few counts. V and J are TRBV13 and TRBJ2-1; 14 bases match TRBD2. The ends lost 5 bases at V and 4 bases at J; junction bases unmatched: 4. This CDR3 is 16 amino acids long. Per germline, CDR1 PRHDT and CDR2 FYEKMQ (reference sequence). The CDR3: CASSPGLAGVYNEQFF. As DNA, the CDR3 is TGTGCCAGCAGCCCGGGACTAGCGGGAGTTTACAATGAGCAGTTCTTC.

This clonotype was recorded many times. This sequence joins TRBV6-1 and TRBJ1-3, with D tentatively TRBD1 (5 bases). Trimming cost V 6 bases and J 0 bases, with 15 bases left between them. The germline V gene has CDR1 MNHNS and CDR2 SASEGT. CDR3 length: 16 residues. The CDR3 protein is CASRTKGTDSGNTIYF. Written as DNA, the CDR3 is TGTGCCAGCAGAACCAAAGGGACGGACTCTGGAAACACCATATATTTT.

V and J are TRBV27 and TRBJ2-3, with no clear D. This CDR3 comprises 15 residues. CDR1 is MNHEY and CDR2 is SMNVEV in the germline V gene (reference sequence). Trimming removed 6 bases from V and 1 base from J, with 14 bases in between. This CDR3 reads CASSQNPRGTDTQYF. The CDR3 DNA sequence: TGTGCCAGCAGCCAAAACCCTCGGGGCACAGATACGCAGTATTTT.

This clonotype was counted between two and nine times. The V and J genes are TRBV9 and TRBJ2-2; D unclear. The CDR3 sequence is 16 residues long. V was cut by 3 bases and J by 0 bases, with 12 bases left in between. The germline CDR1 and CDR2 sequences are SGDLS and YYNGEE. The CDR3 DNA sequence: TGTGCCAGCAGCGCCGAGCCCCAGCCGAACACCGGGGAGCTGTTTTTT. Translated, it gives CASSAEPQPNTGELFF.

This clonotype appeared many times. This rearrangement joins TRBV6-2 or TRBV6-3 to TRBJ2-1, with 12 bases aligning to TRBD2. With V trimmed by 5 bases and J by 7 bases, 9 bases remained unmatched. Germline values: CDR1 MNHEY, CDR2 SVGEGT. This CDR3 is built from 16 residues. The CDR3 bases are TGTGCCAGCAGTGGCCCGACTAGCGGGAGCTGGAATGAGCAGTTCTTC. It yields the protein CASSGPTSGSWNEQFF.

The V call is TRBV4-2, the J call TRBJ2-7; TRBD2 matches 7 bases. With V trimmed by 0 bases and J by 0 bases, 8 bases remained unmatched. This CDR3 is built from 17 residues. In germline, CDR1 is LGHNA, CDR2 YNFKEQ. The CDR3 nucleotides are TGTGCCAGCAGCCAAGATAGGGGCGGGAGTCCCTCCTACGAGCAGTACTTC. Its protein product is CASSQDRGGSPSYEQYF.

The sample holds many counts of this clonotype. The rearrangement uses TRBV7-2 and TRBJ2-1, with 7 bases that match TRBD2. The germline gives CDR1 SGHTA, CDR2 FQGNSA. The J segment lost 0 bases and the V segment lost 2 bases, leaving 19 bases of the junction unmatched. The CDR3 spans 21 residues. CDR3 in amino acids: CASSLFPRGGGYLSSYNEQFF. The CDR3 DNA follows: TGTGCCAGCAGCTTATTTCCCCGTGGGGGAGGGTATCTAAGCTCCTACAATGAGCAGTTCTTC. Variable domain in full (rest from reference TRBV7-2 and TRBJ2-1): GAGVSQSPSNKVTEKGKDVELRCDPISGHTALYWYRQSLGQGLEFLIYFQGNSAPDKSGLPSDRFSAERTGGSVSTLTIQRTQQEDSAVYLCASSLFPRGGGYLSSYNEQFFGPGTRLTVL.

About this clonotype: This sequence may be a read error, since a much larger clone differs from it by one base. The conserved phenylalanine or tryptophan normally closing the CDR3 is absent here, so this likely arose from a read error. The chain combines TRBV20-1 with TRBJ1-6; no clear D. The germline V gene has CDR1 DFQATT and CDR2 SNEGSKA (reference sequence). The CDR3 runs 16 residues. The V end lost 0 bases, the J end lost 6 bases, and 15 bases lay between the germline ends. CDR3 coding DNA: TGCAGTGCTAGAGACGGTTTGGGAAGGACTAATTCACCCCTCCACCTT. The encoded protein is CSARDGLGRTNSPLHL.

The rearrangement links TRBV6-2 or TRBV6-3 to TRBJ1-2; weak D call: TRBD1 (6 bases). CDR1 and CDR2 from the germline V gene are MNHEY and SVGEGT. The CDR3 extends over 15 amino acids. V shed 5 bases and J shed 1 base, with 14 bases lying between them. The CDR3 nucleotides read TGTGCCAGCAGTCTGAATTTACAGGGTAACTATGGCTACACCTTC. This gives the protein CASSLNLQGNYGYTF.

This chain joins TRBV27 and TRBJ2-7; D unclear. Trimming removed 5 bases at V and 0 bases at J, with 8 bases between. The V gene's germline CDR1 is MNHEY and CDR2 SMNVEV (reference sequence). The CDR3 has 13 amino acids. In nucleotides, the CDR3 is TGTGCCAGCAGTCGACACGGCTCCTACGAGCAGTACTTC. It encodes CASSRHGSYEQYF.

The chain uses TRBV6-2 or TRBV6-3 and TRBJ1-5; D is uncertain. The length of the CDR3 is 13 residues. Per the germline V gene, CDR1 is MNHEY and CDR2 is SVGEGT. Between the trimmed V and J ends, which lost 5 bases and 5 bases, there was a span of 10 bases. The CDR3 loop is CASSEARYQPQHF. DNA of the CDR3: TGTGCCAGCAGTGAAGCGAGATATCAGCCCCAGCATTTT.

This clonotype was seen ten or more times. V usage is TRBV12-3 or TRBV12-4 and J usage is TRBJ1-6; perhaps TRBD1 as D (5 bases). The CDR3 runs to 13 residues. V shed 4 bases and J shed 8 bases, with 9 bases lying between them. The CDR3 bases are TGTGCCAGCAGTTGGCGGGGGGATTCACCCCTCCACTTT. Its protein product is CASSWRGDSPLHF.

In this sample, this clonotype turned up a few times. The CDR3 sequence: CASSPYNAGNTIYF. CDR3 sequence (DNA): TGTGCCAGCAGCCCCTACAACGCTGGAAACACCATATATTTT. The genes are TRBV9 and TRBJ1-3; D is undetermined. CDR3 length: 14 residues. Trimming removed 4 bases at V and 2 bases at J, with 10 bases between. Per germline, CDR1 SGDLS and CDR2 YYNGEE. The variable domain in full, completed from reference TRBV9 and TRBJ1-3, reads DSGVTQTPKHLITATGQRVTLRCSPRSGDLSVYWYQQSLDQGLQFLIQYYNGEERAKGNILERFSAQQFPDLHSELNLSSLELGDSALYFCASSPYNAGNTIYFGEGSWLTVV.

This clonotype was counted a few times. The J gene is TRBJ1-5, the V gene TRBV7-9; tentative D call: TRBD1 (5 bases). With 5 bases removed from V and 0 bases from J, the gap between germline ends came to 23 bases. This CDR3 comprises 19 residues. Germline CDR1 reads SEHNR; CDR2 reads FQNEAQ (reference sequence). This CDR3 reads CASSTREAGRTDSNQPQHF. Written as DNA, the CDR3 is TGTGCCAGCAGCACAAGGGAGGCGGGACGGACCGATAGCAATCAGCCCCAGCATTTT. Drawing the rest from reference TRBV7-9 and TRBJ1-5, the complete variable domain is DTGVSQNPRHKITKRGQNVTFRCDPISEHNRLYWYRQTLGQGPEFLTYFQNEAQLEKSRLLSDRFSAERPKGSFSTLEIQRTEQGDSAMYLCASSTREAGRTDSNQPQHFGDGTRLSIL.

Points on this clonotype: A far larger clone lies a single base away; this is likely a read error. The rearrangement links TRBV11-2 to TRBJ2-1; D ambiguous. Matching the DNA end better, TRBJ2-3 makes the J call doubtful. The CDR3 contains 13 residues. The germline CDR1 and CDR2 sequences are SGHAT and FQNNGV. The CDR3 loop reads CTSSFGGSYTQYF. CDR3 nucleotides: TGTACCAGCAGCTTTGGCGGTTCTTATACGCAGTATTTT.

Ten or more counts support this clonotype. The CDR3 spells CSARDLAGGQETQYF. Written as DNA, the CDR3 is TGCAGTGCTAGAGATCTAGCGGGAGGGCAAGAGACCCAGTACTTC. The rearrangement links TRBV20-1 to TRBJ2-5, with 12 bases fitting TRBD2. There are 15 residues in the CDR3. The germline CDR1 and CDR2 sequences are DFQATT and SNEGSKA (reference sequence). V gave up 0 bases and J gave up 2 bases; unmatched junction bases: 1.

The sample holds many counts of this clonotype. Here the CDR3 reads CASSFNDNSPLHF. CDR3 bases: TGTGCCAGCAGTTTTAACGATAATTCACCCCTCCACTTT. This rearrangement joins TRBV12-3 or TRBV12-4 to TRBJ1-6; D call uncertain. The CDR3 contains 13 residues. With 3 bases removed from V and 5 bases from J, the gap between germline ends came to 5 bases.

This clonotype was counted at least ten times. V gene TRBV6-1 combines with J gene TRBJ1-2; no clear D gene. V gave up 2 bases and J gave up 4 bases, with 20 bases separating them. Germline CDR1 is MNHNS and CDR2 is SASEGT. CDR3 length: 17 residues. CDR3 sequence: CASSEYGVGSGVYGYTF. In nucleotides, the CDR3 is TGTGCCAGCAGTGAATACGGCGTTGGGAGCGGTGTCTATGGCTACACCTTC.

This clonotype was seen ten or more times. CDR3: CASSQTPRGPYEQYF. The DNA of the CDR3 is TGTGCCAGCAGCCAGACTCCCCGGGGGCCCTACGAGCAGTACTTC. The genes are TRBV11-2 and TRBJ2-7; possibly TRBD1 or TRBD2 for D (6 bases each). V was clipped by 5 bases and J by 2 bases, with 16 bases between them. Germline lookup yields CDR1 SGHAT and CDR2 FQNNGV. The CDR3 runs to 15 residues.

At least ten counts were recorded for this clonotype. The chain combines TRBV11-2 with TRBJ2-3; D might be TRBD2 (5 bases). CDR1 and CDR2 (germline): SGHAT, FQNNGV. V lost 6 bases to trimming and J lost 0 bases, with 19 bases between them. The CDR3 spans 17 residues. CDR3 amino acids: CASRPTLGEASTDTQYF. CDR3 DNA: TGTGCCAGCAGGCCTACCCTCGGGGAAGCTAGCACAGATACGCAGTATTTT.

This clonotype was observed a few times. The rearrangement joins TRBV6-1 to TRBJ2-7, with D hard to call. This CDR3 is built from 10 residues. Germline V gene data show CDR1 as MNHNS and CDR2 as SASEGT. Trimming took 8 bases from V and 8 from J, leaving 10 bases between them. The CDR3 DNA reads as TGTGCCAGCTTTTCGCAGCAGCAGTACTTC. As protein: CASFSQQQYF.

Points on this clonotype: A clone one base away is much larger, so this may be a read error. This rearrangement joins TRBV5-7 to TRBJ2-1; D uncertain. TRBV5-7 is reported as an ORF; its role is uncertain. This CDR3 is 10 amino acids long. V was shortened by 3 bases and J by 8 bases, with 3 bases between the two germline ends. CDR3 in DNA: TGTGCCAGCAGCTCCCATGAGCAGTTCTTC. It encodes CASSSHEQFF.

This clonotype was seen ten or more times. The V gene is TRBV28, the J gene TRBJ1-2; D unresolved. The V end was cut by 1 base, the J end by 8 bases, with 5 bases between. CDR1 is MDHEN and CDR2 is SYDVKM in the germline V gene. CDR3 length: 11 residues. The CDR3 sequence: CASSLSQGYTF. The CDR3 bases are TGTGCCAGCAGTTTATCCCAAGGCTACACCTTC.